A single TCR beta chain is shown here with its context. The source of the sample is a study of cytomegalovirus exposure and HLA in healthy donors. Germline V CDR1 and CDR2: SEHNR, FQNEAQ (reference sequence). V shed 5 bases, J shed 4 bases, and the junction held 15 bases outside the gene matches. This CDR3 has 19 amino acids. A multiplex PCR was run with 60 Vbeta primers and 13 Jbeta primers. Only in-frame clones appear in the TCRdb table, and some are missing; sequencing was by immunoSEQ multiplex PCR. The sample carries roughly 200,000 clones, 79% recorded once. This TCR was recovered from a girl between 10 and 17 years old in good health and CMV-seropositive. Input material: PBMCs. The V call is TRBV7-9, the J call TRBJ2-5, with TRBD2 matching 14 bases. CDR3 sequence: CASSLPGTSGGWRVETQYF. The DNA for the CDR3 is TGTGCCAGCAGCCTTCCCGGGACTAGCGGGGGATGGCGGGTAGAGACCCAGTACTTC.